Included here is one T cell receptor beta chain sequence, with context. The data are from a study of blood T cell repertoires in COVID-19. Across the whole study: Some COVID-19 samples were acute and others convalescent; all came from the United States, Italy and Spain. Sample material is recorded as cDNA or gDNA derived from T cells, B-cell-depleted T cells, or PBMCs.

The Seattle site enrolled patients during active infection and followed them longitudinally. The ends lost 7 bases at V and 4 bases at J; junction bases unmatched: 6. The CDR3 has 12 residues. Germline loops: CDR1 SQVTM, CDR2 ANQGSEA. In the original workflow: For nucleated cells, counts were estimated from reference gene primer amplification. Here immunoSEQ multiplex PCR was the method, and the copy in TCRdb shows in-frame clones only, minus some. The V and J calls and clone size are taken from that table; D and trimming were inferred from the DNA. Altogether 200,000 to 250,000 clones are present, 82% being singletons, with the ten largest covering roughly 8.2%.

This sequence was found in a woman of 80 years or more with COVID-19, enrolled during active disease. The sequencing sample was made of peripheral blood. V gene TRBV29-1 combines with J gene TRBJ1-2; 7 bases are a match to TRBD1. DNA of the CDR3: TGCAGCGCAACGACAGGGAGCTATGGCTACACCTTC. Translating gives CSATTGSYGYTF.